The 6 T cell receptor beta chains below all came from one sample that was sequenced in a study of cytomegalovirus exposure and HLA in healthy donors. The PCR contained 60 Vbeta and 13 Jbeta primers. Measured with immunoSEQ multiplex PCR; TCRdb has only the in-frame clones, and not every one. The sample consists of fewer than 150,000 clones, around three quarters of them appearing once. Material: PBMCs. All receptors come from a man aged 40-49 years in good health and CMV-seropositive.

The V and J genes are TRBV5-4 and TRBJ2-7; a possible D gene is TRBD1 (7 bases). This CDR3 has 15 amino acids. CDR1 SGHNT and CDR2 YYREEE come from the germline V gene (reference sequence). V gave up 3 bases and J gave up 0 bases, with 13 bases separating them. The CDR3 bases are TGTGCCAGCAGCTGCGGGACAGCGAGCTCCTACGAGCAGTACTTC. This encodes CASSCGTASSYEQYF.

The J gene is TRBJ2-7, the V gene TRBV6-5, with 9 positions matching TRBD1. V dropped 6 bases and J dropped 1; count of bases not matched to a gene: 7. Germline assignment: CDR1 MNHEY and CDR2 SVGAGI. The CDR3 runs to 15 residues. DNA for the CDR3: TGTGCCAGCAGCCGACAGGGGGTAACGTCCTACGAGCAGTACTTC. Protein product: CASSRQGVTSYEQYF.

This clone was observed once. The chain links TRBV30 to TRBJ2-7; D is possibly TRBD2 (5 bases). There are 14 residues in the CDR3. Germline values: CDR1 GTSNPN, CDR2 SVGIG (reference sequence). Deletions cut 0 bases from V and 2 bases from J, with 11 bases between. The CDR3 loop is CAWSVLSGPYEQYF. The CDR3 DNA follows: TGTGCCTGGAGTGTACTAAGCGGTCCCTACGAGCAGTACTTC.

V gene TRBV2 combines with J gene TRBJ1-2; D remains unclear. Germline CDR1 SNHLY, CDR2 FYNNEI. Between the trimmed V and J ends, which lost 6 bases and 7 bases, there was a span of 12 bases. The CDR3 covers 12 residues. The CDR3 region is CASRIETIGYTF. DNA of the CDR3: TGTGCCAGCAGAATCGAGACAATTGGCTACACCTTC.

This clone was counted between two and nine times. The genes are TRBV7-9 and TRBJ1-1, with TRBD1 matching 11 bases. There are 17 residues in the CDR3. J gave up 5 bases and V 5 bases, and 13 bases lay outside the gene matches. Germline-derived CDR1 and CDR2 are SEHNR and FQNEAQ (reference sequence). The CDR3 DNA follows: TGTGCCAGCAGCCGAAGGGGGACAGGGGGAATCGGGACTGAAGCTTTCTTT. This translates into CASSRRGTGGIGTEAFF.

This clone was counted a few times. The chain employs TRBV2 and TRBJ1-1; D is possibly TRBD1 (5 bases). The germline V gene has CDR1 SNHLY and CDR2 FYNNEI. The CDR3 covers 15 residues. V dropped 3 bases and J dropped 4 bases, with 15 bases sitting between them. DNA for the CDR3: TGTGCCAGCAGTGAGACTCCCAGGGCTTTCACTGAAGCTTTCTTT. It yields the protein CASSETPRAFTEAFF.